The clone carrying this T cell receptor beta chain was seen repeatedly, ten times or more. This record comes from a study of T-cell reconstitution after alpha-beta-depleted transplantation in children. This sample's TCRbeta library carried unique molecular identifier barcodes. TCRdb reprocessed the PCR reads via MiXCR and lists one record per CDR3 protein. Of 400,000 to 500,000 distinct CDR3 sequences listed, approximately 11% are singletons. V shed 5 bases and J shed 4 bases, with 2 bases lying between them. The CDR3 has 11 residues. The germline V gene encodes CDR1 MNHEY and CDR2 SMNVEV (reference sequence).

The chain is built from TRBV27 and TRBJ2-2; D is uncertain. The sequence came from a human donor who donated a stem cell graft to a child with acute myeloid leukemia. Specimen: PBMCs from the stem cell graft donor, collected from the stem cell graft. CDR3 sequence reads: CASSGTGELFF. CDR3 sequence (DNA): TGTGCCAGCAGTGGCACCGGGGAGCTGTTTTTT.